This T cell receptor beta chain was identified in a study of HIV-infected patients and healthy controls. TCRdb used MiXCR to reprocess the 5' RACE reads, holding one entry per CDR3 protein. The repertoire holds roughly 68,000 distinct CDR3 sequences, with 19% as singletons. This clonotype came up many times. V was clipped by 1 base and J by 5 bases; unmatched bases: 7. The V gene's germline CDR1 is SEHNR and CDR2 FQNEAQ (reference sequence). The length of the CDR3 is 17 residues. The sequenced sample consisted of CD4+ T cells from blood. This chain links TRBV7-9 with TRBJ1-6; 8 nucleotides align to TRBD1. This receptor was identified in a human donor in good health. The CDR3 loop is CASSLGQGRNDNSPLHF. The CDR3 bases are TGTGCCAGCAGCTTAGGACAGGGGAGGAACGATAATTCACCCCTCCACTTT.